This T cell receptor beta chain came from a study of T cell responses to AZD1222 COVID-19 vaccine. CDR3 size: 15 residues. Germline assignment: CDR1 SGHRS and CDR2 YFSETQ. The V end lost 0 bases, the J end lost 5 bases, and 11 bases lay between the germline ends. As to this clone: What it binds is unknown.

Whole-study findings and limits: Close to half of spike-specific TCRs reportedly recognize unmutated variant regions. Spike-specific TCR breadth and depth went up after people got two AZD1222 doses. White British people made up most donors, females outnumbered males, and clonal diversity was possibly underestimated. Dominant CD4 TCR responses targeted spike regions 160-218 and 743-854.

Generated by immunoSEQ multiplex PCR, the TCRdb table keeps only in-frame clones and is missing some. The sample shows 150,000 or so clones, 92% of them seen only once. The sequence came from an adult in good health. The genes are TRBV5-1 and TRBJ2-2, with D possibly TRBD1 on 7 matching bases. The sequencing used peripheral blood, collected on day 0 of AZD1222 vaccination. The CDR3 DNA is TGCGCCAGCAGCTTGGTTCAGGGGGGAACCGGGGAGCTGTTTTTT. Translated: CASSLVQGGTGELFF.